The 28 T cell receptor beta chains below come from one sample, sequenced in a study of T cell responses to AZD1222 COVID-19 vaccine. Generated by immunoSEQ multiplex PCR, the TCRdb table keeps only in-frame clones and is missing some. This sample has tens of thousands of clones, with about 90% found just once. The source was peripheral blood, collected on day 0 of MenACWY control vaccination. These receptors all come from an adult in good health.

This rearrangement joins TRBV10-2 to TRBJ1-2; 9 positions agree with TRBD1. The CDR3 runs 15 residues. Per germline, CDR1 WSHSY and CDR2 SAAADI. Unmatched junction bases numbered 11, after V lost 8 bases and J lost 4 bases. The CDR3 DNA reads TGCGCCAGCGCCCCGGGACAGGGTGGTTCCTATGGCTACACCTTC. This codes for CASAPGQGGSYGYTF.

The chain is built from TRBV18 and TRBJ1-5; D might be TRBD1 (6 bases). CDR3 length equals 14 residues. Trimming took off 3 bases at V and 1 base at J, with 7 bases between the two ends. Per germline, CDR1 KGHSH and CDR2 LQKENI. The CDR3 here is CASSPDRSNQPQHF. Here the CDR3 DNA reads TGTGCCAGCTCACCCGACAGGAGCAATCAGCCCCAGCATTTT.

This sequence joins TRBV6-5 and TRBJ1-1, with TRBD1 matching 9 bases. V was pared by 6 bases and J by 4 bases, with 9 bases of the junction left unmatched. The CDR3 has 15 amino acids. Per germline, CDR1 MNHEY and CDR2 SVGAGI. CDR3 region: CASSTGQGMGTEAFF. The CDR3 bases are TGTGCCAGCAGCACCGGACAGGGGATGGGCACTGAAGCTTTCTTT.

This clone has just one count. The chain carries TRBV5-4 and TRBJ2-2, with 9 bases lining up with TRBD1. The CDR3 is made up of 16 amino acids. In germline, CDR1 is SGHNT, CDR2 YYREEE (reference sequence). With 4 bases clipped from V and 0 bases from J, the junction kept 4 bases outside the gene matches. DNA for the CDR3: TGTGCCAGCAGCGATGGGACAGGGTCGAACACCGGGGAGCTGTTTTTT. The encoded protein is CASSDGTGSNTGELFF.

The chain employs TRBV11-1 and TRBJ1-1, with TRBD1 matching over 7 bases. After removal of 4 bases from V and 2 bases from J, the junction contained 10 bases not matched to a gene. The CDR3 consists of 16 residues. Germline V gene sequence: CDR1 SGHAT, CDR2 FQDESV (reference sequence). Here the CDR3 reads CASSSQTGSGNTEAFF. CDR3 in DNA: TGTGCCAGCAGCTCTCAGACAGGGTCGGGTAACACTGAAGCTTTCTTT.

The CDR3 sequence is CASSSYREALSPLHF. As DNA, the CDR3 is TGTGCCAGCAGTTCCTACAGGGAAGCGCTTTCACCCCTCCACTTT. This rearrangement joins TRBV6-6 to TRBJ1-6; TRBD1 might be the D (6 bases). The V end was cut by 4 bases, the J end by 9 bases, with 16 bases between. CDR1 and CDR2 (germline): MNHNY, SVGAGI (reference sequence). The CDR3 extends over 15 amino acids.

The chain has TRBV28 and TRBJ1-5, with D uncertain. V lost 6 bases and J lost 9, with 9 bases in between. The CDR3 covers 11 residues. Germline V CDR1 and CDR2: MDHEN, SYDVKM. CDR3 DNA sequence: TGTGCCAGCAGCCAAGACCCGCCCCAGCATTTT. It encodes CASSQDPPQHF.

The chain recombines TRBV5-1 with TRBJ2-1, with D perhaps matching TRBD2 (6 bases). The CDR3 has 16 amino acids. Trimming cost V 0 bases and J 2 bases, with 12 bases left between them. Germline V gene sequence: CDR1 SGHRS, CDR2 YFSETQ. This chain's CDR3 is CASSLGGGITYNEQFF. For the CDR3, the DNA is TGCGCCAGCAGCTTGGGGGGCGGGATCACCTACAATGAGCAGTTCTTC.

The V gene is TRBV14, the J gene TRBJ1-4, with 7 bases aligning to TRBD1. The CDR3 length is 15 residues. Germline V lookup: CDR1 SGHDN, CDR2 FVKESK. Trimming removed 4 bases from V and 8 bases from J; junction bases left unmatched: 10. The CDR3 loop reads CASSPNRDSREKLFF. In DNA form, the CDR3 reads TGTGCCAGCAGCCCCAACCGGGACAGCCGGGAAAAACTGTTTTTT.

This chain's CDR3 is CASSHFTSLNEQFF. DNA of the CDR3: TGCGCCAGCAGCCATTTCACTAGTCTCAATGAGCAGTTCTTC. This sequence joins TRBV4-3 and TRBJ2-1; D may be TRBD2 (5 bases). The CDR3 is made up of 14 amino acids. Germline V CDR1 and CDR2: LGHNA, YSLEER. Trimming removed 3 bases at V and 6 bases at J, with 12 bases between.

J is TRBJ1-4 and V is TRBV5-6; 7 bases match TRBD1. Germline V gene sequence: CDR1 SGHDT, CDR2 YYEEEE. V lost 3 bases, J lost 4 bases, and 6 bases stayed unmatched. CDR3 length: 15 amino acids. The CDR3 DNA sequence: TGTGCCAGCAGCTCCCTGACAGGGAGTAATGAAAAACTGTTTTTT. It codes for CASSSLTGSNEKLFF.

The chain couples TRBV4-2 to TRBJ2-1; unclear D gene. This CDR3 is 13 amino acids long. The germline gives CDR1 LGHNA, CDR2 YNFKEQ. Trimming shortened V by 1 base and J by 1 base, and 2 bases separated the two germline ends. The CDR3 loop reads CASSQASYNEQFF. In DNA form, the CDR3 reads TGTGCCAGCAGCCAAGCTTCCTACAATGAGCAGTTCTTC.

The chain combines TRBV12-3 or TRBV12-4 with TRBJ2-7; the D gene is possibly TRBD1 (6 bases). CDR3 length: 12 amino acids. V shed 4 bases and J shed 5 bases, with 9 bases lying between them. In DNA form, the CDR3 reads TGTGCCAGCAGTTCGGGACAAAACGAGCAGTACTTC. Translated, it gives CASSSGQNEQYF.

This chain uses TRBV10-1 with TRBJ2-7; D gene ambiguous. The CDR3 has 12 amino acids. Trimming pared 4 bases from V and 2 bases from J, leaving 6 bases between. Germline lookup yields CDR1 WNHNN and CDR2 SYGVQD (reference sequence). The chain's CDR3 is CASSAGPYEQYF. The CDR3 region has the DNA TGCGCCAGCAGTGCCGGCCCCTACGAGCAGTACTTC.

This clone is a singleton in its sample. V usage is TRBV18 and J usage is TRBJ1-6; no clear D. V was trimmed by 3 bases and J by 14 bases, leaving 11 bases between them. Per the germline V gene, CDR1 is KGHSH and CDR2 is LQKENI. There are 12 residues in the CDR3. CDR3 in amino acids: CASSPASDSLHF. The DNA of the CDR3 is TGTGCCAGCTCACCCGCCTCAGATTCCCTCCACTTT. The full variable domain, with the rest looked up from reference TRBV18 and TRBJ1-6, is NAGVMQNPRHLVRRRGQEARLRCSPMKGHSHVYWYRQLPEEGLKFMVYLQKENIIDESGMPKERFSAEFPKEGPSILRIQQVVRGDSAAYFCASSPASDSLHFGNGTRLTVT.

This chain links TRBV10-1 with TRBJ1-6; TRBD1 agrees at 7 bases. CDR1 is WNHNN and CDR2 is SYGVQD in the germline V gene (reference sequence). Germline trimming cut 3 bases from V and 10 bases from J; bases unmatched to any gene: 9. CDR3 length: 15 amino acids. Here the CDR3 reads CASSDQQGLESPLHF. The CDR3, as DNA: TGCGCCAGCAGTGACCAACAGGGGCTGGAATCACCCCTCCACTTT.

This chain links TRBV3-1 (or the pseudogene TRBV3-2) with TRBJ2-2; TRBD2 aligns across 13 bases. Trimming at V came to 0 bases and at J to 7 bases, leaving 8 bases not matched to a gene. Germline V gene lookup returns CDR1 LGHDT and CDR2 YNNKEL (reference sequence). This CDR3 is 18 amino acids long. The CDR3 loop reads CASSQELGTSGEGGELFF. The CDR3 DNA reads as TGTGCCAGCAGCCAAGAGCTCGGGACTAGCGGGGAAGGCGGGGAGCTGTTTTTT.

The chain joins TRBV5-4 to TRBJ1-1, with D possibly being TRBD1 (6 bases). Looked up from germline, CDR1 is SGHNT and CDR2 is YYREEE (reference sequence). CDR3 size: 14 residues. Trimming pared 1 base from V and 10 bases from J, leaving 17 bases between. The CDR3 region is CASSLQGPTSGAFF. The CDR3 nucleotides are TGTGCCAGCAGCTTGCAGGGGCCCACGTCGGGAGCTTTCTTT.

The chain couples TRBV5-3 to TRBJ1-5, with 7 bases aligning to TRBD1. TRBV5-3 is given ORF status, its function remaining uncertain. This CDR3 has 15 amino acids. J gave up 2 bases and V 3 bases, and 5 bases lay outside the gene matches. Here the CDR3 reads CARSSDDRGNQPQHF. CDR3 DNA: TGTGCCAGAAGCTCCGATGACAGGGGCAATCAGCCCCAGCATTTT.

V usage is TRBV11-2 and J usage is TRBJ1-6; no definite D call. V was shortened by 2 bases and J by 7 bases, with 12 bases between the two germline ends. The CDR3 sequence is 15 residues long. From germline, CDR1 is SGHAT and CDR2 FQNNGV. The CDR3 nucleotides are TGTGCCAGCAGCTTAATGCTTCCCCAGAATTCACCCCTCCACTTT. Its protein is CASSLMLPQNSPLHF.

The genes are TRBV9 and TRBJ2-7; 7 bases agree with TRBD1. Trimming took 0 bases from V and 0 from J; bases not matched to a gene: 3. Germline loops: CDR1 SGDLS, CDR2 YYNGEE. The CDR3 is made up of 15 amino acids. The CDR3 reads CASSVEGGASYEQYF. The CDR3 nucleotides are TGTGCCAGCAGCGTAGAAGGGGGCGCCTCCTACGAGCAGTACTTC.

The J gene is TRBJ2-5, the V gene TRBV19; the D is unclear. Trimming pared 6 bases from V and 2 bases from J, leaving 10 bases between. The CDR3 runs 13 residues. Germline V gives CDR1 LNHDA, CDR2 SQIVND (reference sequence). The CDR3 DNA follows: TGTGCCAGTAGGCGGTTGGGGCAAGAGACCCAGTACTTC. This translates into CASRRLGQETQYF.

This clone was detected a few times. V usage is TRBV28 and J usage is TRBJ2-5, with TRBD2 identical over 13 bases. Germline lookup yields CDR1 MDHEN and CDR2 SYDVKM. Germline trimming cut 5 bases from V and 2 bases from J; bases unmatched to any gene: 8. The CDR3 runs to 17 residues. The CDR3 region has the DNA TGTGCCAGCAGTGGGACTAGCGGGAATAGGGGGCAAGAGACCCAGTACTTC. It codes for CASSGTSGNRGQETQYF.

This clone showed up just once. The rearrangement joins TRBV3-1 (or the pseudogene TRBV3-2) to TRBJ1-6, with 7 nucleotides matching TRBD1. Germline V gene sequence: CDR1 LGHDT, CDR2 YNNKEL (reference sequence). The CDR3 consists of 17 residues. V shed 0 bases, J shed 2 bases, and the junction held 4 bases outside the gene matches. The CDR3 here is CASSQERGGPYNSPLHF. CDR3 coding DNA: TGTGCCAGCAGCCAAGAAAGAGGGGGCCCCTATAATTCACCCCTCCACTTT.

The V and J genes are TRBV3-1 (or the pseudogene TRBV3-2) and TRBJ1-6; 7 bases fit TRBD1. The trim removed 4 bases at V and 2 bases at J, leaving 2 bases unmatched. Germline CDR1 reads LGHDT; CDR2 reads YNNKEL (reference sequence). This CDR3 is 15 amino acids long. The CDR3 protein is CASSPGQTYNSPLHF. The CDR3 nucleotides read TGTGCCAGCAGCCCGGGACAGACCTATAATTCACCCCTCCACTTT.

The V gene is TRBV6-5, the J gene TRBJ1-3; D remains unclear. V gave up 0 bases and J gave up 2 bases, with 5 bases separating them. CDR1 MNHEY and CDR2 SVGAGI come from the germline V gene. This CDR3 has 14 amino acids. CDR3 in amino acids: CASSYSRTGNTIYF. CDR3 DNA sequence: TGTGCCAGCAGTTACTCCAGGACTGGAAACACCATATATTTT.

The rearrangement uses TRBV6-5 and TRBJ2-7; D possibly uses TRBD1 or TRBD2 (5 bases each). This CDR3 is 16 amino acids long. Deletions cut 3 bases from V and 7 bases from J, with 22 bases between. In germline, CDR1 is MNHEY, CDR2 SVGAGI. CDR3 sequence (DNA): TGTGCCAGCAGTTATTCCGGGGCTAGGGGACCTCGAGAGCAGTACTTC. Protein sequence: CASSYSGARGPREQYF.

V gene TRBV18 combines with J gene TRBJ2-7; D is tentatively TRBD1 or TRBD2 (5 bases each). The germline CDR1 and CDR2 sequences are KGHSH and LQKENI. CDR3 length: 14 residues. Trimming removed 5 bases at V and 3 bases at J, with 14 bases between. The CDR3 loop is CASSSTGTVYEQYF. The CDR3 coding sequence is TGTGCCAGCTCATCGACCGGGACGGTCTACGAGCAGTACTTC.